This T cell receptor (beta chain) emerged from a study of blood T cells in healthy people across ages. This clonotype was seen only a few times. Its cognate antigen is unknown. A sample-barcoded 5' primer and a J-beta primer mix were used in a second PCR of roughly 6 to 11 cycles. Each cDNA was tagged by a template-switch adaptor containing 12 random nucleotides. TCRdb used MiXCR to reprocess the 5' RACE reads, holding one entry per CDR3 protein. The sample has under 2 million distinct CDR3 sequences, about 35% seen once. The junction had 14 bases not matched to a gene; V was cut back by 4 bases and J by 8 bases. CDR3 size: 16 residues. Study conclusions and caveats: Greater diversity and more naive CD4+ cells were seen in long-lived donors than in aged donors. Across the age range, TCR beta diversity per million T cells fell in a roughly linear way.

The sequencing sample was made of blood. The source is a woman aged 25 to 45 in good health. The chain recombines TRBV12-3 or TRBV12-4 with TRBJ1-2, with 9 bases aligning to TRBD1. The CDR3 loop reads CASSSPVRDRVKGYTF. CDR3 nucleotide sequence: TGTGCCAGCAGTTCGCCCGTACGGGACAGGGTAAAAGGCTACACCTTC.